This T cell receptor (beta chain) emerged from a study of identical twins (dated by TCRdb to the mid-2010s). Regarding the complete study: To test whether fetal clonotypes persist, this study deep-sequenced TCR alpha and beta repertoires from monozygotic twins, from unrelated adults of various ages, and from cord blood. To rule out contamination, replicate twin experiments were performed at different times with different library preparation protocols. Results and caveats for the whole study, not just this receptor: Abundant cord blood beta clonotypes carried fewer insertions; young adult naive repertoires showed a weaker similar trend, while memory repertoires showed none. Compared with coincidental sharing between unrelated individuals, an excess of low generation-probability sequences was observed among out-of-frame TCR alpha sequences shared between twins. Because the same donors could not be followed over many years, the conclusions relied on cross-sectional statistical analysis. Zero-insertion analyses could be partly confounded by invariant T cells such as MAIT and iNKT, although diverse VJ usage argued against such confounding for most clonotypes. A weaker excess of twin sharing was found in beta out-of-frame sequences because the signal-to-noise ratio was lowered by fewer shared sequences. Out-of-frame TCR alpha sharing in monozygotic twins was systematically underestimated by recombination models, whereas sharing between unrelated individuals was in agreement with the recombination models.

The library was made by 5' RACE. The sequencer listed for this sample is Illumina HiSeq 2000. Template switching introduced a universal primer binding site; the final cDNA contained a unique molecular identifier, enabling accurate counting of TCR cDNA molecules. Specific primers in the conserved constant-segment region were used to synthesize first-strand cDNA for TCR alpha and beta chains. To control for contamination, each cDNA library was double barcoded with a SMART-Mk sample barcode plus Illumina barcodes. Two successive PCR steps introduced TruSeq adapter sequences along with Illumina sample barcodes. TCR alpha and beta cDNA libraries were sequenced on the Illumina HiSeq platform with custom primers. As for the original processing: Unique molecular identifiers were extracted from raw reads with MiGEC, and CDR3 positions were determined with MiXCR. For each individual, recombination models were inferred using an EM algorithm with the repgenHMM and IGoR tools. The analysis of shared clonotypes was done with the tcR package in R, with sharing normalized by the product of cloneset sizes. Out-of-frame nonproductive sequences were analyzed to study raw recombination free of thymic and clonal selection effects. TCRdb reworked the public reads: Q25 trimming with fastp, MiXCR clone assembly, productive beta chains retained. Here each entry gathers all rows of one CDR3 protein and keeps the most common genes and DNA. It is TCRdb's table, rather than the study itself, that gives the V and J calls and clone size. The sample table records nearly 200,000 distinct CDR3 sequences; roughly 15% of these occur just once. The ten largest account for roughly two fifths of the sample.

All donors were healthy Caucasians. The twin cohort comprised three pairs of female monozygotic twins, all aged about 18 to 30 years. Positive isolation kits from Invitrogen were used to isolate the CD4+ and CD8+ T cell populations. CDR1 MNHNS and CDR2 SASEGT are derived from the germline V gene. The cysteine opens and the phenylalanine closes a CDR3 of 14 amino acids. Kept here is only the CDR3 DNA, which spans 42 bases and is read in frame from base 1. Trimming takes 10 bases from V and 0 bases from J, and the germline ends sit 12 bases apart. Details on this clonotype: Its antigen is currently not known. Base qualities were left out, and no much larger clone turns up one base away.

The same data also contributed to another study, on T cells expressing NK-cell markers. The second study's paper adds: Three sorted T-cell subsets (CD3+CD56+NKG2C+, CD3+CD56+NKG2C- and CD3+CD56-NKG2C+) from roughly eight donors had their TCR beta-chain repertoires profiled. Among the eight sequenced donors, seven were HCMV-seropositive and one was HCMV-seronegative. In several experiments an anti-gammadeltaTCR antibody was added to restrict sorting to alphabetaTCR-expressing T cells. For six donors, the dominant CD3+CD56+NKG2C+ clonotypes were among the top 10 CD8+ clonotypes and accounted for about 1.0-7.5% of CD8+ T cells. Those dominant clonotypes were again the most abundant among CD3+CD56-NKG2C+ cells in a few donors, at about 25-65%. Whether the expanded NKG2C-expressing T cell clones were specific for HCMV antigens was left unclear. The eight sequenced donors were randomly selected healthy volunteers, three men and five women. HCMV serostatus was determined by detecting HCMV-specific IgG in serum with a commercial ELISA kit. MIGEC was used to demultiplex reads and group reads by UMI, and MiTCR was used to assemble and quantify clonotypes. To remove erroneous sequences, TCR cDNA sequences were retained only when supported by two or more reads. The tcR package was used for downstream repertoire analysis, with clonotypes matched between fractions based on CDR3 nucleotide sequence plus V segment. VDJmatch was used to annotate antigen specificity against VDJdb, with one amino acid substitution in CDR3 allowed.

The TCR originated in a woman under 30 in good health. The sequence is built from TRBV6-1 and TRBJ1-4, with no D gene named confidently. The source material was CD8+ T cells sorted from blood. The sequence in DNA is TGTGCCACCCTAGACCGAGCAACTAATGAAAAACTGTTTTTT. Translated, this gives CATLDRATNEKLFF.